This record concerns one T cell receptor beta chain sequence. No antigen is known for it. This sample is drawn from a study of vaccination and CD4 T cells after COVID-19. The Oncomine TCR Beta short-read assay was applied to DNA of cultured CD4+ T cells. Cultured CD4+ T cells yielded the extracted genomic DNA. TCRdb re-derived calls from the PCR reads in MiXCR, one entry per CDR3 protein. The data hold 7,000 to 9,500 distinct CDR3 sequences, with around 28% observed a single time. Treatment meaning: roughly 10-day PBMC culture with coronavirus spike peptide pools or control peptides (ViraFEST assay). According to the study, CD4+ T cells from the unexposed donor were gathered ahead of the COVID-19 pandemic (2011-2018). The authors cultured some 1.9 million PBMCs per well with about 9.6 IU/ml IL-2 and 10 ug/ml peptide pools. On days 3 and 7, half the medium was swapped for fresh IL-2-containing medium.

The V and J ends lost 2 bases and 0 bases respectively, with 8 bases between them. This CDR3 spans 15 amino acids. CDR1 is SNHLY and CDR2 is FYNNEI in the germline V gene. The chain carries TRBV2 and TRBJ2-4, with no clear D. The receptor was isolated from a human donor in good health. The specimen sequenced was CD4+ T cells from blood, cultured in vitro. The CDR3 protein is CASSEFVLAKNIQYF. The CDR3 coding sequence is TGTGCCAGCAGTGAATTCGTACTAGCCAAAAACATTCAGTACTTC.